These 24 T cell receptor beta chains were all obtained from the same sample, sequenced in a study of cytomegalovirus exposure and HLA in healthy donors. The PCR made use of 60 Vbeta and 13 Jbeta primers. Sequencing used immunoSEQ multiplex PCR; TCRdb keeps in-frame clones, though not all of them. The profile shows more than 100,000 clones, about 16% of them singletons. What was sequenced was PBMCs. All receptors derive from a woman younger than 30 in good health and CMV-seronegative.

The rearrangement uses TRBV7-9 and TRBJ2-2; maybe TRBD2 (5 bases). Germline CDR1 SEHNR, CDR2 FQNEAQ (reference sequence). V dropped 4 bases and J dropped 0 bases, with 18 bases sitting between them. The CDR3 is 18 residues long. The CDR3 region is CASSSHGGRVSNTGELFF. The CDR3 DNA reads as TGTGCCAGCAGCTCTCATGGAGGCAGAGTGTCGAACACCGGGGAGCTGTTTTTT.

The chain carries TRBV6-5 and TRBJ2-5, with D maybe TRBD1 (6 bases). Germline CDR1 and CDR2: MNHEY and SVGAGI. This CDR3 is 15 amino acids long. V dropped 5 bases and J dropped 7 bases, with 20 bases sitting between them. The CDR3 reads CASSTPGQPRGTQYF. CDR3 coding DNA: TGTGCCAGCAGTACCCCAGGGCAGCCCAGGGGGACCCAGTACTTC.

This clone was seen only a few times. The J gene is TRBJ1-1, the V gene TRBV18, with 11 bases lining up with TRBD1. The CDR3 runs to 16 residues. V trimming: 4 bases; J trimming: 3 bases; junction bases outside the gene matches: 7. Germline CDR1 and CDR2: KGHSH and LQKENI. CDR3 residues: CASSQWTGGPDTEAFF. The CDR3 DNA follows: TGTGCCAGCTCACAGTGGACAGGGGGCCCTGACACTGAAGCTTTCTTT.

A word on this clone: An end of the junction differs from the germline gene, which may be a read error. The chain uses TRBV9 and TRBJ2-1; D is undetermined. Germline lookup yields CDR1 SGDLS and CDR2 YYNGEE. The CDR3 consists of 12 residues. CDR3 in DNA: TGTGCAAGCAGCGTAGTCGAGAATGAGCAGTTCTTC. Protein: CASSVVENEQFF.

The chain joins TRBV30 to TRBJ1-5; D is possibly TRBD1 (5 bases). V dropped 1 base and J dropped 3 bases, with 10 bases sitting between them. Germline loops: CDR1 GTSNPN, CDR2 SVGIG (reference sequence). The CDR3 extends over 14 amino acids. The CDR3 sequence is CAWSAGGTNQPQHF. The CDR3 nucleotides are TGTGCCTGGAGTGCCGGGGGGACCAATCAGCCCCAGCATTTT.

This clone was seen a few times. V is TRBV6-6 and J is TRBJ1-1; no clear D. Germline V lookup: CDR1 MNHNY, CDR2 SVGAGI (reference sequence). The CDR3 contains 13 residues. V lost 2 bases to trimming and J lost 3 bases, with 7 bases between them. CDR3 bases: TGTGCCAGCAGTTACCTTCAGGACACTGAAGCTTTCTTT. Protein: CASSYLQDTEAFF.

The chain recombines TRBV7-2 with TRBJ1-1; a possible D gene is TRBD1 (6 bases). This CDR3 region has 12 residues. The V gene's germline CDR1 is SGHTA and CDR2 FQGNSA. Trimming cost V 3 bases and J 7 bases, with 9 bases left between them. Here the CDR3 reads CASSLDSYEAFF. Written as DNA, the CDR3 is TGTGCCAGCAGCTTGGACAGCTATGAAGCTTTCTTT.

The CDR3 nucleotides are TGTGCCTGGAGTGTGGCTAGCGGGAGCCTGGAGCAGTACTTC. As protein: CAWSVASGSLEQYF. V is TRBV30 and J is TRBJ2-7, with TRBD2 matching 10 bases. J was trimmed by 7 bases and V by 0 bases; bases with no gene match: 6. Germline V gene lookup returns CDR1 GTSNPN and CDR2 SVGIG (reference sequence). This CDR3 region has 14 residues.

This clone occurred a few times. The chain uses TRBV15 and TRBJ2-3; 8 nucleotides align to TRBD2. CDR1 is LNHNV and CDR2 is YYDKDF in the germline V gene (reference sequence). V lost 0 bases to trimming and J lost 4 bases; unmatched junction nucleotides: 0. The CDR3 sequence is 14 residues long. The CDR3, as DNA: TGTGCCACCAGCAGAGACGGGGGGGCAGATACGCAGTATTTT. This translates into CATSRDGGADTQYF.

In this sample, this clone turned up a few times. The chain couples TRBV9 to TRBJ2-5; maybe TRBD1 (6 bases). Trimming stripped 0 bases from V and 4 bases from J, with 16 bases between. This CDR3 region has 16 residues. CDR1 SGDLS and CDR2 YYNGEE come from the germline V gene. The CDR3 reads CASSVGLGGRLETQYF. The CDR3 DNA sequence: TGTGCCAGCAGCGTAGGTTTAGGGGGAAGGTTAGAGACCCAGTACTTC. Looking up the rest from reference TRBV9 and TRBJ2-5 gives the full variable domain: DSGVTQTPKHLITATGQRVTLRCSPRSGDLSVYWYQQSLDQGLQFLIQYYNGEERAKGNILERFSAQQFPDLHSELNLSSLELGDSALYFCASSVGLGGRLETQYFGPGTRLLVL.

The rearrangement joins TRBV13 to TRBJ1-2, with D tentatively TRBD1 (5 bases). Germline CDR1 PRHDT, CDR2 FYEKMQ (reference sequence). The V end lost 7 bases, the J end lost 3 bases, and 18 bases lay between the germline ends. The CDR3 consists of 15 residues. CDR3 coding DNA: TGTGCCAGCACCCCGGGGGGAGGGAAGGACTATGGCTACACCTTC. Translation gives CASTPGGGKDYGYTF. The variable domain in full, completed from reference TRBV13 and TRBJ1-2, reads AAGVIQSPRHLIKEKRETATLKCYPIPRHDTVYWYQQGPGQDPQFLISFYEKMQSDKGSIPDRFSAQQFSDYHSELNMSSLELGDSALYFCASTPGGGKDYGYTFGSGTRLTVV.

This clone appeared a few times. The chain uses TRBV4-3 and TRBJ2-7, with 12 bases aligning to TRBD2. The junction had 8 bases not matched to a gene; V was cut back by 2 bases and J by 6 bases. Germline values: CDR1 LGHNA, CDR2 YSLEER. This CDR3 region has 16 residues. The CDR3 region has the DNA TGCGCCAGCAGCCAAAGGGCTAGCGGGGGGGCGGGCGAGCAGTACTTC. Translated: CASSQRASGGAGEQYF.

V is TRBV2 and J is TRBJ1-5; 7 bases match TRBD1. V was pared by 4 bases and J by 1 base, with 7 bases of the junction left unmatched. This CDR3 contains 16 residues. The germline V gene encodes CDR1 SNHLY and CDR2 FYNNEI. CDR3 sequence reads: CASSGVGTASNQPQHF. CDR3 DNA sequence: TGTGCCAGCAGTGGAGTCGGGACAGCCAGCAATCAGCCCCAGCATTTT.

This clone was detected a few times. The chain's CDR3 is CASSFGNRGRVTGELFF. The CDR3 nucleotides are TGTGCCAGCAGTTTTGGGAACAGGGGGCGCGTCACCGGGGAGCTGTTTTTT. The V call is TRBV27, the J call TRBJ2-2; 9 bases align to TRBD1. The length of the CDR3 is 17 residues. J lost 4 bases, V lost 3 bases, and 9 bases had no gene match. Germline loops: CDR1 MNHEY, CDR2 SMNVEV (reference sequence).

Remarks on this clone: The sample contains more than one DNA sequence encoding this CDR3. The chain employs TRBV7-2 and TRBJ1-2; 8 bases are a match to TRBD1. The CDR3 extends over 13 amino acids. Germline loops: CDR1 SGHTA, CDR2 FQGNSA. With V trimmed by 3 bases and J by 4 bases, 1 base remained unmatched. The chain's CDR3 is CASSLGQVYGYTF. The CDR3 bases are TGTGCCAGCAGCTTGGGACAGGTCTATGGCTACACCTTC.

The CDR3 DNA sequence: TGTGCCAGCAGCTTAGGGGGAGTCAATCAGCCCCAGCATTTT. It yields the protein CASSLGGVNQPQHF. J is TRBJ1-5 and V is TRBV7-9; no clear D. CDR1 and CDR2 (germline): SEHNR, FQNEAQ (reference sequence). The CDR3 spans 14 residues. The V gene lost 1 base and the J gene lost 3 bases, with 7 bases spanning the gap.

The sample holds a few counts of this clone. V usage is TRBV5-1 and J usage is TRBJ1-2; D is uncertain. This CDR3 is 12 amino acids long. CDR1 is SGHRS and CDR2 is YFSETQ in the germline V gene. V lost 4 bases to trimming and J lost 4 bases, with 8 bases between them. CDR3 sequence: CASSAYSYGYTF. DNA of the CDR3: TGCGCCAGCAGCGCGTACTCCTATGGCTACACCTTC.

The chain has TRBV10-2 and TRBJ2-1; TRBD2 matches at 10 bases. The CDR3 runs 15 residues. Per germline, CDR1 WSHSY and CDR2 SAAADI. Trimming at V came to 3 bases and at J to 6 bases, leaving 5 bases not matched to a gene. The CDR3 DNA sequence: TGCGCCAGCAGTGACAGGCTAGCGGGGGCCAATGAGCAGTTCTTC. As protein: CASSDRLAGANEQFF.

This rearrangement joins TRBV18 to TRBJ1-1; tentative D call: TRBD1 (6 bases). V was pared by 5 bases and J by 1 base, with 11 bases between. Germline V gene sequence: CDR1 KGHSH, CDR2 LQKENI. CDR3 length: 14 residues. CDR3 loop: CASSTTGKNTEAFF. Here the CDR3 DNA reads TGTGCCAGCTCAACCACAGGGAAGAACACTGAAGCTTTCTTT.

CDR3 amino acids: CASSPGQASYEQYF. The DNA of the CDR3 is TGTGCCAGCAGTCCGGGACAGGCGTCCTACGAGCAGTACTTC. The rearrangement uses TRBV2 and TRBJ2-7; 8 nucleotides agree with TRBD1. Germline loops: CDR1 SNHLY, CDR2 FYNNEI. This CDR3 contains 14 residues. The trim removed 5 bases at V and 1 base at J, leaving 4 bases unmatched.

This chain links TRBV7-9 with TRBJ2-2; D remains unclear. The CDR3 runs 12 residues. Trimming removed 5 bases from V and 3 bases from J, with 4 bases in between. From germline, CDR1 is SEHNR and CDR2 FQNEAQ (reference sequence). The chain's CDR3 is CASSPDTGELFF. The CDR3, as DNA: TGTGCCAGCAGCCCTGACACCGGGGAGCTGTTTTTT.

There are a few counts of this clone. The genes are TRBV29-1 and TRBJ1-1; D is possibly TRBD1 (5 bases). Trimming removed 5 bases at V and 7 bases at J, with 11 bases between. This CDR3 has 11 amino acids. Germline V gene data show CDR1 as SQVTM and CDR2 as ANQGSEA. CDR3 in amino acids: CSVRRQNEAFF. CDR3 DNA: TGCAGCGTTCGGCGACAGAATGAAGCTTTCTTT.

The chain employs TRBV9 and TRBJ2-3; 8 bases align to TRBD2. Germline V gene data show CDR1 as SGDLS and CDR2 as YYNGEE. This CDR3 region has 17 residues. The V segment lost 3 bases and the J segment 2 bases; nucleotides outside the gene matches: 11. The CDR3 coding sequence is TGTGCCAGCAGCGGGGTCGGCGGGGGGACACACACAGATACGCAGTATTTT. It is translated as CASSGVGGGTHTDTQYF.

This clone was seen a handful of times. The V gene is TRBV11-3, the J gene TRBJ1-5, with D maybe TRBD1 (5 bases). This CDR3 contains 16 residues. Per germline, CDR1 SGHNT and CDR2 YENEEA. V was trimmed by 0 bases and J by 4 bases, leaving 13 bases between them. The DNA of the CDR3 is TGTGCCAGCAGCTTAGATAACAGGACAAGAAATCAGCCCCAGCATTTT. It codes for CASSLDNRTRNQPQHF.